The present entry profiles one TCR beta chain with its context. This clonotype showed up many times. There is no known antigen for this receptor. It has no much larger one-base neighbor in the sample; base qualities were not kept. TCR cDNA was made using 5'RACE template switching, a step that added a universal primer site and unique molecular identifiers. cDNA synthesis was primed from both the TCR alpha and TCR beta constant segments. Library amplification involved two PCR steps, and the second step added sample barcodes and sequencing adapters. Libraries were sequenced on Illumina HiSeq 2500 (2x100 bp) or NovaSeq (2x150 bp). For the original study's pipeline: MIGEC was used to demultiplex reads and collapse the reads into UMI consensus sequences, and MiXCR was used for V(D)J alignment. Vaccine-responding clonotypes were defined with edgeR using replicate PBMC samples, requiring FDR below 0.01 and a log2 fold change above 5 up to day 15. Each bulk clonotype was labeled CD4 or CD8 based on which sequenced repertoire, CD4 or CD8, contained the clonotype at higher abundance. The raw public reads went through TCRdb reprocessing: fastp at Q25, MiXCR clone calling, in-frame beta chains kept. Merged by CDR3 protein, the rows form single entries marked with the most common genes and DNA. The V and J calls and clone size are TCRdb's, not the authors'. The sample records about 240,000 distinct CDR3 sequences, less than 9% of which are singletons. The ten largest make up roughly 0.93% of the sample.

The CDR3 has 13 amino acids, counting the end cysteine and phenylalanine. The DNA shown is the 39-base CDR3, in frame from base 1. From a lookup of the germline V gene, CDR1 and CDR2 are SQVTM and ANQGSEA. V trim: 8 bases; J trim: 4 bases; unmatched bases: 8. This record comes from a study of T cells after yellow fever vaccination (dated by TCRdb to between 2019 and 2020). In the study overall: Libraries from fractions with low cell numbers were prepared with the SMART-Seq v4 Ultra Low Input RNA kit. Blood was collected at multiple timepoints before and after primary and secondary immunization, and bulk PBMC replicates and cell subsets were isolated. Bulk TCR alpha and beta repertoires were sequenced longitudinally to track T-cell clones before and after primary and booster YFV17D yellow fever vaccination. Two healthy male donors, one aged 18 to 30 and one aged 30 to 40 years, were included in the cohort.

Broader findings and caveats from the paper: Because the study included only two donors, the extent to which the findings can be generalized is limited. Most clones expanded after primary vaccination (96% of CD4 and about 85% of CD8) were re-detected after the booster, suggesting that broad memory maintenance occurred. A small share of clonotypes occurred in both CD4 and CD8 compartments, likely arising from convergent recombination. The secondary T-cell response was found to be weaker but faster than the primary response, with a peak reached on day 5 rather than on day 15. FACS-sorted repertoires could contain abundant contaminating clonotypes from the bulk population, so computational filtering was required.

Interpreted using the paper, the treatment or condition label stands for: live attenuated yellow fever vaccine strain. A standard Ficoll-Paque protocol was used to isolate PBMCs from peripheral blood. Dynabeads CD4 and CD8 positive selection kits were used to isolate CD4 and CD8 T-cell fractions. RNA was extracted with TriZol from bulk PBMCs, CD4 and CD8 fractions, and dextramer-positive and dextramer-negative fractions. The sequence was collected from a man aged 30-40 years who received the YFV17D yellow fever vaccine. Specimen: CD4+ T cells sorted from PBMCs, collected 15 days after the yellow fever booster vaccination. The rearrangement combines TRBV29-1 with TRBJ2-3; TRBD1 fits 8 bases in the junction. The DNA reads TGCAGCTCCTGGACAGGGAGCGCAGATACGCAGTATTTT. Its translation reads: CSSWTGSADTQYF.